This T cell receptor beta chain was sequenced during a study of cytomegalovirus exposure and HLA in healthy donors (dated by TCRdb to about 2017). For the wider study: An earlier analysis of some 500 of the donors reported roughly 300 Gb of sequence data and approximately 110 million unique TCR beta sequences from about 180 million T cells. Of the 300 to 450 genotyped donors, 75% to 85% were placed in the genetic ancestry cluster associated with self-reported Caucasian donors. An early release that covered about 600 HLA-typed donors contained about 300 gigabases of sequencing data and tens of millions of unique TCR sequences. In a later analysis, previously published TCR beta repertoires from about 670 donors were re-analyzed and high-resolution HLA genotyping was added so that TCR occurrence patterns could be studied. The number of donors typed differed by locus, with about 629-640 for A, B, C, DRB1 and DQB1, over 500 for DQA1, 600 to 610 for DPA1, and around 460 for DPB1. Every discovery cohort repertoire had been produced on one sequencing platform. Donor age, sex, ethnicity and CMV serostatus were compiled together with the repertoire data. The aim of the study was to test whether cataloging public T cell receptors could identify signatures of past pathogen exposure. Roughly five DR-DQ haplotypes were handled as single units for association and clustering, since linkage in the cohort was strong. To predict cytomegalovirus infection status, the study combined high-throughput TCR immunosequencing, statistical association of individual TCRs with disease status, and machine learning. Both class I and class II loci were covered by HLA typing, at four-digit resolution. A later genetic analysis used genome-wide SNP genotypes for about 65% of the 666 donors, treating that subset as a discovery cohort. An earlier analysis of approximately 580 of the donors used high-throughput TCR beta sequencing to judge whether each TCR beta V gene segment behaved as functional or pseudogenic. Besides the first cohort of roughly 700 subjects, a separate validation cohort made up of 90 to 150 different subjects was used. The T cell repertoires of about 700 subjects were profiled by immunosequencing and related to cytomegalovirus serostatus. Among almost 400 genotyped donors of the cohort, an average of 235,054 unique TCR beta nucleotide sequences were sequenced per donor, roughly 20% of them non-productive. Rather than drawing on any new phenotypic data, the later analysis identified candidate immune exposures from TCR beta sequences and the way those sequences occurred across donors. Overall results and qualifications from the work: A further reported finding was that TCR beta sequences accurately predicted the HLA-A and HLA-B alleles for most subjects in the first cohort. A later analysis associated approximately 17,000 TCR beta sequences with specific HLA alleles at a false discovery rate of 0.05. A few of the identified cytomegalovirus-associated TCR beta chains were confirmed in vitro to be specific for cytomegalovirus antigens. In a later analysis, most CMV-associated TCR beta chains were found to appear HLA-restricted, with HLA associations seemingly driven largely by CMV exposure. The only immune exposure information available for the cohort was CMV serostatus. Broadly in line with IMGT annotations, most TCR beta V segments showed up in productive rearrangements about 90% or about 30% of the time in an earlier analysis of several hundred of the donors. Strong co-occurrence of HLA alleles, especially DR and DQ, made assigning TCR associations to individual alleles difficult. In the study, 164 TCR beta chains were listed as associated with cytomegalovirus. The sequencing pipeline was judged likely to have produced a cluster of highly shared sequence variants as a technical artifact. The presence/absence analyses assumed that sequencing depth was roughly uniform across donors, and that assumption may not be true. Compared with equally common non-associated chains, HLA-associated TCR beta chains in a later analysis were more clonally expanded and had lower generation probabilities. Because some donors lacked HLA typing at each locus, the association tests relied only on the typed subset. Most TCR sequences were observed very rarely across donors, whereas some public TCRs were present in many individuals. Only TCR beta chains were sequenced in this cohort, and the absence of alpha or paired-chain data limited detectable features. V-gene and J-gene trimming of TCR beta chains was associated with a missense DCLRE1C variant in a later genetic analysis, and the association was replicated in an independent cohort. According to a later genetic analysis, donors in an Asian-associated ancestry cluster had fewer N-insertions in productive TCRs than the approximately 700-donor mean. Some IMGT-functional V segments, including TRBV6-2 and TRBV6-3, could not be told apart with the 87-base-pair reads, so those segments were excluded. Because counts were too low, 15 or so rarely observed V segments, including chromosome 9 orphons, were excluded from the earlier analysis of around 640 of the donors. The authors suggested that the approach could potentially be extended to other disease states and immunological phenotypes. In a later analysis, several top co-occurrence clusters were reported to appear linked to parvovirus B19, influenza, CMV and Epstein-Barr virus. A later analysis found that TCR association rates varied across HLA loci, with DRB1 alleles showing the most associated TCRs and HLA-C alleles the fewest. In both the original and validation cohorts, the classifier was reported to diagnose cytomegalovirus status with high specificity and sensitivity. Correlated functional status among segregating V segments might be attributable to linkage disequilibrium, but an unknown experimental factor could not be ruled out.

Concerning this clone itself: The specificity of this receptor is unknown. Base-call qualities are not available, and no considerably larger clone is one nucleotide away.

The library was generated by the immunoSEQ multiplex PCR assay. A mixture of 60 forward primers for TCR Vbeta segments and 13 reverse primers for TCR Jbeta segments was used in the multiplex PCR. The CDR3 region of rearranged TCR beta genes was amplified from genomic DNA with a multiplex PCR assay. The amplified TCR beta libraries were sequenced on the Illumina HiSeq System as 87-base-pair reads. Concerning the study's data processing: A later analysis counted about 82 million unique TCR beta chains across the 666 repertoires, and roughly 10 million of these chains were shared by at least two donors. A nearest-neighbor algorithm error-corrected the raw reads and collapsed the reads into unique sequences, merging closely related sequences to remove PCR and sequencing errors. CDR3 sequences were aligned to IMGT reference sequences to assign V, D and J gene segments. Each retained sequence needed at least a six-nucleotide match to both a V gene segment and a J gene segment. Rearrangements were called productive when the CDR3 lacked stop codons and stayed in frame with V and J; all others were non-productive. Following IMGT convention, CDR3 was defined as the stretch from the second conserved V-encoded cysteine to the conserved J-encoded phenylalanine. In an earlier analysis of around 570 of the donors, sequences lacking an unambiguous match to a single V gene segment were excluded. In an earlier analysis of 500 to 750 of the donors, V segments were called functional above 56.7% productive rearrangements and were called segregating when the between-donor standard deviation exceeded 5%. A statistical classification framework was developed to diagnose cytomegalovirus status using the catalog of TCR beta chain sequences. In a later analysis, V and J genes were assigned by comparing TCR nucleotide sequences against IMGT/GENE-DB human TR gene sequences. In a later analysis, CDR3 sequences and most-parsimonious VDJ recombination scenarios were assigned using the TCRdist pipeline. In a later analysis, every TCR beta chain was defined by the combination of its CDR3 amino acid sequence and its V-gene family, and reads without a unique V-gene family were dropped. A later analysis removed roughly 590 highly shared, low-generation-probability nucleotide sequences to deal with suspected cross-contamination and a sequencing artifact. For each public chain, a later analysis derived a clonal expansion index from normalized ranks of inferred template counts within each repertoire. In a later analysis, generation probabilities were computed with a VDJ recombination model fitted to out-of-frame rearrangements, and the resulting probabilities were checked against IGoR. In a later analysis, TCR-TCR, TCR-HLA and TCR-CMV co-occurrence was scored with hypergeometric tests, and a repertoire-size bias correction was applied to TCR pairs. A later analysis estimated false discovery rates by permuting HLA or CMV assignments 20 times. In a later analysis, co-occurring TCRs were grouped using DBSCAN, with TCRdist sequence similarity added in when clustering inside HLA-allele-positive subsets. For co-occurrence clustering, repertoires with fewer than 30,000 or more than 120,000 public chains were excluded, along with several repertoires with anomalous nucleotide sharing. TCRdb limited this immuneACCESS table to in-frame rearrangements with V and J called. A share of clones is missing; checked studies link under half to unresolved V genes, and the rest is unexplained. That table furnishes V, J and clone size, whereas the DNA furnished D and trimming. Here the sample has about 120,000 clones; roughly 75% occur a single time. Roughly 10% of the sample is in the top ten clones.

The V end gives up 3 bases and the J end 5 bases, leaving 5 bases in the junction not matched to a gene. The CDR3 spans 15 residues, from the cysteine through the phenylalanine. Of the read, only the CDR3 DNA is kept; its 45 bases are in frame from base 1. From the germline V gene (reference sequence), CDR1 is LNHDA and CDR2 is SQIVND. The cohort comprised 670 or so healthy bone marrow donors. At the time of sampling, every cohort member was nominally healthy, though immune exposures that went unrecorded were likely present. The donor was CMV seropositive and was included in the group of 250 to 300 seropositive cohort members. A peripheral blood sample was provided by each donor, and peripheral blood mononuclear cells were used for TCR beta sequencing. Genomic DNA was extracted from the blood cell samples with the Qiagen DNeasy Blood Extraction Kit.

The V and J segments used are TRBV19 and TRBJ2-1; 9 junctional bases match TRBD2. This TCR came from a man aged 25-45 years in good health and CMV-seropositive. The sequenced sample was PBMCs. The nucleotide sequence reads TGTGCCAGTAGTATCTCTAGCGGGGTCCACAATGAGCAGTTCTTC. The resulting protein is CASSISSGVHNEQFF.